This T cell receptor beta chain was captured in a study of blood T cell repertoires in COVID-19. About the study: Spain, Italy and the United States supplied samples that represented acute and convalescent COVID-19.

Original processing methods: Counts of nucleated cells, estimated from reference gene primer amplification, were obtained. Repertoires were generated with immunoSEQ multiplex PCR, while TCRdb's copy carries only in-frame clones and drops some. Clone size and the V and J calls come from that table; the DNA yielded D and trimming. The profile shows around 47,000 clones, around 80% of them singletons. A Seattle source enrolled patients during active infection and followed them longitudinally. CDR3 length: 15 residues. Germline V gene sequence: CDR1 MNHEY, CDR2 SVGAGI. The V and J ends lost 7 bases and 5 bases, in that order; junction bases with no gene match: 12.

Sequenced sample: peripheral blood. The chain couples TRBV6-5 to TRBJ2-7; TRBD2 aligns across 9 bases. The sequence came from a woman aged 80 or older with COVID-19, enrolled during active disease. This chain's CDR3 is CASIQVGGRDDEQYF. CDR3 DNA: TGTGCCAGCATTCAAGTCGGCGGGAGGGACGACGAGCAGTACTTC.